A single sample is the source of the 5 T cell receptor beta chains below, sequenced in a study of cytomegalovirus exposure and HLA in healthy donors. Here immunoSEQ multiplex PCR was the method, and the copy in TCRdb shows in-frame clones only, minus some. This table holds around 86,000 clones, approximately 93% found once. The sample taken for sequencing was PBMCs. All receptors come from a woman between 25 and 40 years old in good health and CMV-seropositive.

The chain joins TRBV6-1 to TRBJ2-7; TRBD1 aligns across 7 bases. CDR1 is MNHNS, CDR2 SASEGT, per germline. With 4 bases clipped from V and 4 bases from J, the junction kept 4 bases outside the gene matches. CDR3 size: 13 residues. This chain's CDR3 is CASSVPRGYEQYF. The CDR3 coding sequence is TGTGCCAGCAGTGTTCCCAGGGGGTACGAGCAGTACTTC.

The chain is built from TRBV5-5 and TRBJ2-7; the match to TRBD1 covers 7 bases. Per germline, CDR1 SGHKS and CDR2 YYEKEE (reference sequence). CDR3 length equals 15 residues. The junction had 4 bases not matched to a gene; V was cut back by 0 bases and J by 1 base. The chain's CDR3 is CASSLGRGNSYEQYF. CDR3 DNA: TGTGCCAGCAGCTTGGGCAGGGGGAATTCCTACGAGCAGTACTTC.

V is TRBV12-1 and J is TRBJ2-2; the table gives TRBD2 as D, unverified against the DNA. TRBV12-1 is a pseudogene locus. CDR3 size: 17 residues. CDR3 sequence reads: CASSFDGSSGYTGELFF. In DNA, the CDR3 is TGTGCCAGCAGCTTTGATGGGAGCTCGGGATACACCGGGGAGCTGTTTTTT.

This sequence joins TRBV6-5 and TRBJ2-1; maybe TRBD1 (6 bases). V lost 10 bases to trimming and J lost 5 bases, with 12 bases between them. The germline V gene has CDR1 MNHEY and CDR2 SVGAGI. This CDR3 comprises 12 residues. The CDR3, as DNA: TGTGCCACGCGGACAGAGGACAATGAGCAGTTCTTC. It is translated as CATRTEDNEQFF.

The V gene is TRBV29-1, the J gene TRBJ2-3; 7 bases are a match to TRBD2. From germline, CDR1 is SQVTM and CDR2 ANQGSEA. The CDR3 has 14 residues. V lost 7 bases and J lost 0; bases outside the gene matches: 7. CDR3 region: CSAGRSGSTDTQYF. DNA for the CDR3: TGCAGCGCAGGCCGTAGCGGGAGCACAGATACGCAGTATTTT.